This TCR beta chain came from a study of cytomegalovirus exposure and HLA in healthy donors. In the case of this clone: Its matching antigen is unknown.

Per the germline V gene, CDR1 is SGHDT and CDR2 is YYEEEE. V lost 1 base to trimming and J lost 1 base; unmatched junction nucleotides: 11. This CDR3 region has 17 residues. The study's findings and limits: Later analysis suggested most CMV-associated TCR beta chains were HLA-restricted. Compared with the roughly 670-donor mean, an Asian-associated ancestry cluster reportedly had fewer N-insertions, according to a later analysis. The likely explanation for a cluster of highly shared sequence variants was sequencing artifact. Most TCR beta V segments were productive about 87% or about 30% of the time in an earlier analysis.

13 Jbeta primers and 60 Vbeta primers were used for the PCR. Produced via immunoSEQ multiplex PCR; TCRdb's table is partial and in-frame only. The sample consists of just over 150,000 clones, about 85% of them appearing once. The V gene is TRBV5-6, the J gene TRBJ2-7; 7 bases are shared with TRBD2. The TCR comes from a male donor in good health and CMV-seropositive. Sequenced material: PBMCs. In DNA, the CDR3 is TGTGCCAGCAGCTTGTTGGGAGGGCGAAGGGGATCCTACGAGCAGTACTTC. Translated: CASSLLGGRRGSYEQYF.